This T cell receptor beta chain was retrieved from a study of cytomegalovirus exposure and HLA in healthy donors. The CDR3 is made up of 15 amino acids. Germline loops: CDR1 MNHEY, CDR2 SMNVEV (reference sequence). After removal of 4 bases from V and 7 bases from J, the junction contained 8 bases not matched to a gene. A multiplex PCR was run with 60 Vbeta primers and 13 Jbeta primers. TCRdb's copy holds only in-frame clones and misses some; the assay was immunoSEQ multiplex PCR. The table shows some 150,000 clones, with approximately 72% occurring only once. The study, taken as a whole, reports: More clonal expansion characterized HLA-associated TCR beta chains than equally common others in a later analysis. A later analysis revealed that TCR association rates differed between HLA loci, peaking at DRB1 and bottoming out at HLA-C.

A word on this clone: Its antigen is unknown.

The V call is TRBV27, the J call TRBJ2-1, with 9 bases fitting TRBD2. This sequence was found in a man between 18 and 29 years old in good health and CMV-seronegative. Sequencing was performed on PBMCs. The CDR3 region has the DNA TGTGCCAGCAGTTCCCTTGCGGGGGGGCCGAATGAGCAGTTCTTC. It specifies CASSSLAGGPNEQFF.